The 14 T cell receptor beta chains given below trace back to one sample, sequenced in a study of cytomegalovirus exposure and HLA in healthy donors. PCR amplification relied on 60 Vbeta primers (plus 13 Jbeta primers). Libraries were prepared by immunoSEQ multiplex PCR; TCRdb keeps only in-frame clonotypes and omits some of them. Its clone listing holds approximately 110,000 clones. The sample consisted of PBMCs. The receptors here all came from a man aged 18 to 35 in good health and CMV-seronegative.

V usage is TRBV13 and J usage is TRBJ1-3, with 12 bases lining up with TRBD1. V shed 1 base, J shed 1 base, and the junction held 5 bases outside the gene matches. Germline loops: CDR1 PRHDT, CDR2 FYEKMQ (reference sequence). The CDR3 is 18 residues long. DNA of the CDR3: TGTGCCAGCAGCTTAGAGGGGACAGGGGGCGCGTCTGGAAACACCATATATTTT. Its protein is CASSLEGTGGASGNTIYF. Complete variable domain (other parts from reference TRBV13 and TRBJ1-3): AAGVIQSPRHLIKEKRETATLKCYPIPRHDTVYWYQQGPGQDPQFLISFYEKMQSDKGSIPDRFSAQQFSDYHSELNMSSLELGDSALYFCASSLEGTGGASGNTIYFGEGSWLTVV.

The V and J genes are TRBV19 and TRBJ2-7; TRBD2 agrees at 13 bases. The CDR3 covers 16 residues. The trim removed 5 bases at V and 12 bases at J, leaving 16 bases unmatched. Germline V gene data show CDR1 as LNHDA and CDR2 as SQIVND (reference sequence). This chain's CDR3 is CASSPRLAGGFGGWYF. CDR3 nucleotides: TGTGCCAGTAGTCCCCGACTAGCGGGGGGCTTCGGGGGGTGGTACTTC.

The chain has TRBV7-2 and TRBJ1-1, with a weak D call TRBD1 (5 bases). The CDR3 is made up of 16 amino acids. Germline loops: CDR1 SGHTA, CDR2 FQGNSA. Trimming took 0 bases from V and 2 from J, leaving 13 bases between them. The CDR3: CASSLAALGLNTEAFF. Written as DNA, the CDR3 is TGTGCCAGCAGCTTAGCGGCGCTGGGGCTTAACACTGAAGCTTTCTTT.

The chain employs TRBV28 and TRBJ2-7; 9 positions agree with TRBD1. Trimming at V came to 3 bases and at J to 6 bases, leaving 9 bases not matched to a gene. The CDR3 is made up of 15 amino acids. The germline V gene encodes CDR1 MDHEN and CDR2 SYDVKM. DNA of the CDR3: TGTGCCAGCAGTTTGGTCGGGACAGGGATTCCCGAGCAGTACTTC. Its translation: CASSLVGTGIPEQYF.

CDR3 bases: TGCGCCAGCTCCACTAGCGGGGAGAACAATGAGCAGTTCTTC. As protein: CASSTSGENNEQFF. This chain joins TRBV10-1 and TRBJ2-1; 10 bases line up with TRBD2. Germline lookup yields CDR1 WNHNN and CDR2 SYGVQD (reference sequence). V was clipped by 8 bases and J by 5 bases; unmatched bases: 6. The CDR3 is 14 residues long.

The chain recombines TRBV2 with TRBJ1-1; a weak D match, TRBD1 (6 bases). Germline loops: CDR1 SNHLY, CDR2 FYNNEI. V was trimmed by 9 bases and J by 0 bases, leaving 14 bases between them. CDR3 length: 14 residues. Written as DNA, the CDR3 is TGTGCCAGTCTGGACAGTTTCTTGAACACTGAAGCTTTCTTT. Amino acids: CASLDSFLNTEAFF. Combining the CDR3 with reference TRBV2 and TRBJ1-1 gives the whole variable domain EPEVTQTPSHQVTQMGQEVILRCVPISNHLYFYWYRQILGQKVEFLVSFYNNEISEKSEIFDDQFSVERPDGSNFTLKIRSTKLEDSAMYFCASLDSFLNTEAFFGQGTRLTVV.

This chain joins TRBV2 and TRBJ2-3, with D possibly TRBD1 on 5 matching bases. Germline values: CDR1 SNHLY, CDR2 FYNNEI. Trimming pared 3 bases from V and 4 bases from J, leaving 17 bases between. The CDR3 extends over 16 amino acids. This CDR3 reads CASSDRGRAYADTQYF. CDR3 in DNA: TGTGCCAGCAGTGATAGAGGCAGGGCGTACGCAGATACGCAGTATTTT.

This sequence joins TRBV19 and TRBJ2-7, with D possibly matching TRBD2 (7 bases). CDR1 is LNHDA, CDR2 SQIVND, per germline (reference sequence). V dropped 4 bases and J dropped 1 base, with 20 bases sitting between them. The CDR3 has 17 amino acids. CDR3: CASSSIGRGTASYEQYF. The CDR3 DNA is TGTGCCAGTAGTAGTATAGGGAGGGGGACCGCGTCCTACGAGCAGTACTTC.

This chain uses TRBV19 with TRBJ2-3, with 10 bases aligning to TRBD1. This CDR3 has 13 amino acids. With 11 bases clipped from V and 6 bases from J, the junction kept 8 bases outside the gene matches. Per the germline V gene, CDR1 is LNHDA and CDR2 is SQIVND (reference sequence). CDR3 amino acids: CASQTGGVDTQYF. The DNA of the CDR3 is TGTGCCTCTCAGACAGGGGGCGTGGATACGCAGTATTTT.

The V and J genes are TRBV5-1 and TRBJ1-2, with a possible D match to TRBD1 (5 bases). Trimming stripped 2 bases from V and 4 bases from J, with 15 bases between. Germline lookup yields CDR1 SGHRS and CDR2 YFSETQ. The CDR3 runs 15 residues. CDR3 bases: TGCGCCAGCAGCTTACAAGGGGTGGGTGGCTATGGCTACACCTTC. It yields the protein CASSLQGVGGYGYTF.

The gene calls are TRBV9 and TRBJ1-4, with a weak D call TRBD1 (6 bases). Germline V gives CDR1 SGDLS, CDR2 YYNGEE. V lost 0 bases to trimming and J lost 5 bases, with 11 bases between them. The CDR3 covers 15 residues. The CDR3 coding sequence is TGTGCCAGCAGCGTAGAGACAGGCAGAAATGAAAAACTGTTTTTT. Protein product: CASSVETGRNEKLFF.

The chain is built from TRBV10-3 and TRBJ2-7; 7 bases are a match to TRBD2. Germline-derived CDR1 and CDR2 are ENHRY and SYGVKD. V was pared by 0 bases and J by 1 base, with 9 bases of the junction left unmatched. The CDR3 has 17 residues. This CDR3 is CAISESGRVGASYEQYF. The CDR3 region has the DNA TGTGCCATCAGTGAGTCAGGGAGGGTTGGTGCTTCCTACGAGCAGTACTTC.

The DNA of the CDR3 is TGTGCCAGCAGCTTACGGGTCATGGGGGCGGAAGAGACCCAGTACTTC. Translated: CASSLRVMGAEETQYF. The chain uses TRBV7-2 and TRBJ2-5, with a possible D match to TRBD1 (6 bases). V lost 2 bases, J lost 3 bases, and 16 bases lay in between. The CDR3 has 16 residues. Germline CDR1 reads SGHTA; CDR2 reads FQGNSA.

The chain employs TRBV30 and TRBJ1-1, with a tentative D call TRBD1 (5 bases). This CDR3 comprises 15 residues. V was pared by 0 bases and J by 2 bases, with 13 bases between. Germline V gene sequence: CDR1 GTSNPN, CDR2 SVGIG (reference sequence). CDR3 residues: CAWSVFRTLNTEAFF. The DNA of the CDR3 is TGTGCCTGGAGTGTATTTAGGACACTAAACACTGAAGCTTTCTTT.